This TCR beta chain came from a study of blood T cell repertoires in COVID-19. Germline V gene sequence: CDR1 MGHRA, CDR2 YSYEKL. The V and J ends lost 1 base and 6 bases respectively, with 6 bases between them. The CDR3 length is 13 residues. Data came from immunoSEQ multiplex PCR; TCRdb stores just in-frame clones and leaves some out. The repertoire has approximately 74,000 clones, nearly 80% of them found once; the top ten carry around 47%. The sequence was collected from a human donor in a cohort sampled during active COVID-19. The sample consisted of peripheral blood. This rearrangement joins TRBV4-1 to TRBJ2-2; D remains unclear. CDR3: CASSQGTAGELFF. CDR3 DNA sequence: TGCGCCAGCAGCCAAGGTACAGCCGGGGAGCTGTTTTTT.